This TCR beta chain originates from a study of Ad26.COV2.S vaccination and SARS-CoV-2 variants. Study at large: By the intramuscular route, Ad26.COV2.S was given once, or twice 56 days apart. General study points: The placebo group had lower spike-specific TCR breadth than the vaccine recipients did.

Treatment meaning: roughly 19 received Ad26.COV2.S at low or high dose, single or two shots; 5 received placebo; per-sample allocation not given. Samples analyzed were those drawn on day 63 after the first vaccine or placebo injection. Its platform was an Ad26 vector, and its expressed antigen was Wuhan-strain SARS-CoV-2 spike. With regard to this clone: What it recognizes is unknown.

The ends lost 4 bases at V and 4 bases at J; junction bases unmatched: 7. CDR1 and CDR2 from the germline V gene are LGHDT and YNNKEL (reference sequence). CDR3 length: 15 amino acids. Profiling relied on immunoSEQ multiplex PCR, and the TCRdb table lists in-frame clones only, not all of them. Of about 400,000 clones detected, about 80% appear once; the ten largest clones hold just under 7.5%. This chain links TRBV3-1 (or the pseudogene TRBV3-2) with TRBJ1-1; 9 bases map to TRBD1. This TCR was recovered from a person between 18 and 65 years old who received the Ad26.COV2.S COVID-19 vaccine or a placebo. The sample consisted of peripheral blood, taken in a trial of Ad26.COV2.S vaccine versus placebo. This chain's CDR3 is CASSPGQGMFTEAFF. The CDR3 region has the DNA TGTGCCAGCAGCCCGGGACAGGGAATGTTCACTGAAGCTTTCTTT.